The 6 T cell receptor beta chains in this list originate from one sample, sequenced in a study of cytomegalovirus exposure and HLA in healthy donors. Primers included in the PCR were 60 Vbeta and 13 Jbeta primers. This table comes from immunoSEQ multiplex PCR, and its TCRdb copy is limited to in-frame clones, with some not included. The sample comprises 95,000 to 150,000 clones, around 72% of which are singletons, and about 7.8% rests with the top ten. What was sequenced was PBMCs. These receptors originate from a woman aged 40 to 50 in good health and CMV-seropositive.

This rearrangement joins TRBV5-1 to TRBJ2-7; 13 bases line up with TRBD2. Germline V gives CDR1 SGHRS, CDR2 YFSETQ. This CDR3 spans 14 amino acids. With 4 bases clipped from V and 5 bases from J, the junction kept 3 bases outside the gene matches. The chain's CDR3 is CASSELAGGDEQYF. In nucleotides, the CDR3 is TGCGCCAGCAGCGAACTAGCGGGAGGGGACGAGCAGTACTTC.

The chain couples TRBV28 to TRBJ2-1; 7 bases are shared with TRBD1. CDR1 and CDR2 (germline): MDHEN, SYDVKM. The CDR3 has 14 amino acids. Germline trimming cut 4 bases from V and 4 bases from J; bases unmatched to any gene: 4. CDR3 region: CASSSGQRYNEQFF. The CDR3 DNA is TGTGCCAGCAGTTCGGGACAGCGTTACAATGAGCAGTTCTTC.

The CDR3 is CASSLTRQSTNEKLFF. Written as DNA, the CDR3 is TGTGCCAGCAGCTTAACCCGACAGTCAACTAATGAAAAACTGTTTTTT. The chain recombines TRBV7-2 with TRBJ1-4; TRBD1 is a possible D gene (5 bases). V was cut by 2 bases and J by 0 bases, with 10 bases left in between. Germline CDR1 reads SGHTA; CDR2 reads FQGNSA. CDR3 length: 16 residues.

The rearrangement links TRBV9 to TRBJ1-2; 9 bases map to TRBD1. This CDR3 spans 14 amino acids. CDR1 SGDLS and CDR2 YYNGEE come from the germline V gene. The V gene end was trimmed by 0 bases and the J gene end by 4 bases; junction bases not matched to a gene: 1. The CDR3: CASSVGDRAYGYTF. The CDR3 DNA reads TGTGCCAGCAGCGTAGGGGACAGGGCCTATGGCTACACCTTC.

V is TRBV7-2 and J is TRBJ1-2, with no clear D. Deletions cut 2 bases from V and 5 bases from J, with 6 bases between. Germline-derived CDR1 and CDR2 are SGHTA and FQGNSA. The CDR3 consists of 12 residues. Here the CDR3 reads CASSLWEYGYTF. The CDR3 DNA follows: TGTGCCAGCAGCTTATGGGAGTATGGCTACACCTTC.

The rearrangement links TRBV7-8 to TRBJ1-4, with D hard to call. Germline CDR1 reads SGHVS; CDR2 reads FQNEAQ. Deletions cut 1 base from V and 9 bases from J, with 15 bases between. The CDR3 sequence is 15 residues long. The CDR3 DNA is TGTGCCAGCAGCTTAGAACTAGGGAATCAGAAAAAACTGTTTTTT. The encoded protein is CASSLELGNQKKLFF. The full variable domain, completed using reference TRBV7-8 and TRBJ1-4, is GAGVSQSPRYKVAKRGQDVALRCDPISGHVSLFWYQQALGQGPEFLTYFQNEAQLDKSGLPSDRFFAERPEGSVSTLKIQRTQQEDSAVYLCASSLELGNQKKLFFGSGTQLSVL.